The 21 T cell receptor beta chains given below trace back to one sample, sequenced in a study of Graves' ophthalmopathy and Graves' hyperthyroidism. Amplified material comprised TCR beta CDR3 regions derived from RNA transcripts. The workflow started with a first-round RT-PCR run with HTBI primers and then moved on to a second-round multiplex PCR. From the multiplex PCR reads, TCRdb called clonotypes with MiXCR, one entry per CDR3 protein. The repertoire has 300,000 to 350,000 distinct CDR3 sequences, about a sixth of them found once; the top ten carry 9% to 15%. The sequencing input was peripheral blood. All receptors come from an adult man with Graves' ophthalmopathy.

This clonotype was detected ten times or more. The chain recombines TRBV5-1 with TRBJ1-1; D call uncertain. The CDR3 is 16 residues long. CDR1 is SGHRS and CDR2 is YFSETQ in the germline V gene. Deletions cut 5 bases from V and 2 bases from J, with 19 bases between. CDR3 sequence: CASSSRTNNRNTEAFF. CDR3 in DNA: TGCGCCAGCAGTTCCCGGACGAATAACCGAAACACTGAAGCTTTCTTT.

The V call is TRBV18, the J call TRBJ2-2; maybe TRBD2 (6 bases). The CDR3 runs to 15 residues. Germline V gene data show CDR1 as KGHSH and CDR2 as LQKENI. V was pared by 3 bases and J by 4 bases, with 12 bases between. This chain's CDR3 is CASSPDAGFTGELFF. The CDR3 coding sequence is TGTGCCAGCTCACCCGACGCGGGGTTCACCGGGGAGCTGTTTTTT.

This clonotype was recorded many times. The genes are TRBV20-1 and TRBJ2-5; D gene unclear. The V and J ends lost 5 bases and 4 bases respectively, with 14 bases between them. CDR3 length: 13 amino acids. Germline assignment: CDR1 DFQATT and CDR2 SNEGSKA (reference sequence). As DNA, the CDR3 is TGCAGTGCTTTCGACGCTCTCGGAGAGACCCAGTACTTC. Translating it yields CSAFDALGETQYF.

This clonotype was counted ten times or more. The chain joins TRBV6-4 to TRBJ1-5; the D gene is possibly TRBD1 (6 bases). CDR3 size: 17 residues. Germline V gene lookup returns CDR1 MRHNA and CDR2 SNTAGT. V lost 0 bases, J lost 7 bases, and 19 bases lay in between. The CDR3 nucleotides read TGTGCCAGCAGTGACTCTTCCTCGGGGGGCGACAGGCAGCCCCAGCATTTT. This gives the protein CASSDSSSGGDRQPQHF.

V and J are TRBV7-8 and TRBJ2-5; either TRBD1 or TRBD2 may fit D (5 bases each). The CDR3 loop spans 13 amino acids. The V end lost 1 base, the J end lost 13 bases, and 16 bases lay between the germline ends. Per the germline V gene, CDR1 is SGHVS and CDR2 is FQNEAQ. DNA for the CDR3: TGTGCCAGCAGCTTAGTGCTCGGGGCCACGACGTACTTC. Its translation: CASSLVLGATTYF.

This clonotype has at least ten counts. The CDR3 DNA follows: TGTGCCAGCAGCTTACGGTGGGACCAGGCCCCCTACGAGCAGTACTTC. It is translated as CASSLRWDQAPYEQYF. V and J are TRBV13 and TRBJ2-7; D assignment may be TRBD1 or TRBD2 (5 bases each). V lost 2 bases and J lost 2, with 16 bases in between. CDR3 length: 16 amino acids. Germline-derived CDR1 and CDR2 are PRHDT and FYEKMQ (reference sequence).

This clonotype was detected many times. This chain's CDR3 is CASSQSGSSYEQYF. The CDR3 nucleotides are TGTGCCAGCAGCCAGAGCGGGAGCTCCTACGAGCAGTACTTC. The gene calls are TRBV11-2 and TRBJ2-7; 8 bases map to TRBD2. The germline V gene has CDR1 SGHAT and CDR2 FQNNGV. V lost 5 bases to trimming and J lost 0 bases; unmatched junction nucleotides: 3. The CDR3 sequence is 14 residues long.

This clonotype was counted ten times or more. The chain recombines TRBV4-2 with TRBJ2-7; 8 nucleotides line up with TRBD2. V lost 4 bases, J lost 2 bases, and 10 bases stayed unmatched. CDR3 length: 16 residues. Germline CDR1 is LGHNA and CDR2 is YNFKEQ. The CDR3 nucleotides are TGTGCCAGCAGCCTACCTTCGAGCGGGAGTCCCTACGAGCAGTACTTC. The encoded protein is CASSLPSSGSPYEQYF.

A word on this clonotype: Germline and junction disagree at one end, which may indicate a read error. The chain is built from TRBV14 and TRBJ1-1, with 7 bases identical to TRBD1. From germline, CDR1 is SGHDN and CDR2 FVKESK. The CDR3 sequence is 15 residues long. CDR3 loop: CVSSQNRGLNTEAFF. The CDR3 DNA sequence: TGTGTCAGCAGCCAGAACAGGGGTCTGAACACTGAAGCTTTCTTT.

This clonotype was detected ten times or more. The rearrangement joins TRBV7-9 to TRBJ2-5; 10 bases match TRBD2. In germline, CDR1 is SEHNR, CDR2 FQNEAQ (reference sequence). With V trimmed by 5 bases and J by 2 bases, 2 bases remained unmatched. This CDR3 contains 14 residues. In DNA, the CDR3 is TGTGCCAGCAGCGTGGGACTAGCGCAAGAGACCCAGTACTTC. Translated: CASSVGLAQETQYF. Based on the CDR3 plus reference TRBV7-9 and TRBJ2-5, the full variable domain is DTGVSQNPRHKITKRGQNVTFRCDPISEHNRLYWYRQTLGQGPEFLTYFQNEAQLEKSRLLSDRFSAERPKGSFSTLEIQRTEQGDSAMYLCASSVGLAQETQYFGPGTRLLVL.

This clonotype was picked up many times. The CDR3 DNA reads TGTGCCAGCAGCTTAGCCCGGGGTACGTACGAGCAGTACTTC. Amino acid sequence: CASSLARGTYEQYF. This sequence joins TRBV7-2 and TRBJ2-7, with D possibly being TRBD2 (5 bases). This CDR3 spans 14 amino acids. V was clipped by 0 bases and J by 4 bases, with 10 bases between them. Germline V gene lookup returns CDR1 SGHTA and CDR2 FQGNSA.

This clonotype was counted once. The V and J genes are TRBV12-3 or TRBV12-4 and TRBJ2-2, with 10 bases matching TRBD2. V dropped 7 bases and J dropped 7; count of bases not matched to a gene: 12. This CDR3 comprises 16 residues. The CDR3 sequence: CASTISGRAMGGELFF. The CDR3 DNA reads TGTGCCAGCACCATCAGCGGGAGGGCCATGGGCGGGGAGCTGTTTTTT.

This clonotype was detected ten times or more. The chain has TRBV5-1 and TRBJ1-3; 7 positions agree with TRBD1. Germline V gene lookup returns CDR1 SGHRS and CDR2 YFSETQ. The CDR3 sequence is 16 residues long. Unmatched junction bases numbered 5, after V lost 2 bases and J lost 0 bases. CDR3 region: CASSLKGTASGNTIYF. In DNA form, the CDR3 reads TGCGCCAGCAGCTTAAAGGGGACAGCCTCTGGAAACACCATATATTTT. Full variable domain (remainder filled in from reference TRBV5-1 and TRBJ1-3): KAGVTQTPRYLIKTRGQQVTLSCSPISGHRSVSWYQQTPGQGLQFLFEYFSETQRNKGNFPGRFSGRQFSNSRSEMNVSTLELGDSALYLCASSLKGTASGNTIYFGEGSWLTVV.

This clonotype was counted ten times or more. The chain couples TRBV6-2 or TRBV6-3 to TRBJ2-7; D is tentatively TRBD1 or TRBD2 (6 bases each). In germline, CDR1 is MNHEY, CDR2 SVGEGT. The CDR3 totals 14 residues. V was clipped by 6 bases and J by 7 bases, with 19 bases between them. In nucleotides, the CDR3 is TGTGCCAGCAGCGAAGGGGGACTTTTGGGTGAGCAGTACTTC. Encoded protein: CASSEGGLLGEQYF.

This clonotype was observed many times. The CDR3 loop is CSARSGLLETQYF. The CDR3 DNA sequence: TGCAGTGCTAGATCAGGGCTTTTAGAGACCCAGTACTTC. The rearrangement uses TRBV20-1 and TRBJ2-5; TRBD1 is a possible D gene (5 bases). V lost 2 bases, J lost 4 bases, and 11 bases lay in between. Germline V CDR1 and CDR2: DFQATT, SNEGSKA (reference sequence). CDR3 length: 13 amino acids.

The chain combines TRBV28 with TRBJ2-7; D is ambiguous. CDR1 MDHEN and CDR2 SYDVKM come from the germline V gene. This CDR3 has 17 amino acids. Trimming left V 4 bases short and J 3 bases short, with 22 bases between. CDR3 sequence: CASSYRAGRLANYEQYF. The CDR3 region has the DNA TGTGCCAGCAGTTATAGGGCAGGACGGCTGGCAAACTACGAGCAGTACTTC.

This clonotype appeared many times. This CDR3 is CSALDSSNYGYTF. CDR3 nucleotides: TGCAGTGCGTTGGACAGCTCAAACTATGGCTACACCTTC. The genes are TRBV20-1 and TRBJ1-2; possible D gene TRBD1, 6 bases. Trimming stripped 6 bases from V and 2 bases from J, with 13 bases between. The CDR3 spans 13 residues. CDR1 is DFQATT and CDR2 is SNEGSKA in the germline V gene (reference sequence).

At least ten counts were recorded for this clonotype. This rearrangement joins TRBV2 to TRBJ2-7; no reliable D call. This CDR3 comprises 12 residues. Germline V gives CDR1 SNHLY, CDR2 FYNNEI. V shed 11 bases and J shed 3 bases, with 14 bases lying between them. This chain's CDR3 is CAGGESYYEQYF. CDR3 sequence (DNA): TGTGCCGGTGGAGAGTCCTACTACGAGCAGTACTTC. Full variable domain (rest looked up from reference TRBV2 and TRBJ2-7): EPEVTQTPSHQVTQMGQEVILRCVPISNHLYFYWYRQILGQKVEFLVSFYNNEISEKSEIFDDQFSVERPDGSNFTLKIRSTKLEDSAMYFCAGGESYYEQYFGPGTRLTVT.

This clonotype was detected many times. This chain uses TRBV29-1 with TRBJ2-4; D not resolved. Looked up from germline, CDR1 is SQVTM and CDR2 is ANQGSEA. With 6 bases removed from V and 2 bases from J, the gap between germline ends came to 11 bases. This CDR3 is built from 13 residues. CDR3 nucleotide sequence: TGCAGCGTGCTGTTCGCGACCAAAAACATTCAGTACTTC. This gives the protein CSVLFATKNIQYF. Variable domain in full (rest from reference TRBV29-1 and TRBJ2-4): SAVISQKPSRDICQRGTSLTIQCQVDSQVTMMFWYRQQPGQSLTLIATANQGSEATYESGFVIDKFPISRPNLTFSTLTVSNMSPEDSSIYLCSVLFATKNIQYFGAGTRLSVL.

This clonotype was seen at least ten times. The chain has TRBV6-1 and TRBJ1-6; D remains unclear. Per the germline V gene, CDR1 is MNHNS and CDR2 is SASEGT. Deletions cut 6 bases from V and 0 bases from J, with 12 bases between. The CDR3 sequence is 16 residues long. The CDR3 bases are TGTGCCAGCAGGCCCCAAATAAGCTCCTATAATTCACCCCTCCACTTT. Residues: CASRPQISSYNSPLHF.

This clonotype was recorded once. The chain links TRBV30 to TRBJ2-2; 9 nucleotides agree with TRBD1. CDR1 and CDR2 (germline): GTSNPN, SVGIG (reference sequence). The junction had 4 bases not matched to a gene; V was cut back by 2 bases and J by 9 bases. This CDR3 spans 13 amino acids. CDR3 region: CAWSPGTGRELFF. The CDR3, as DNA: TGTGCCTGGAGTCCCGGGACAGGGAGGGAGCTGTTTTTT.